Shown below are 20 T cell receptor beta chains from a single sample sequenced in a study of shared clonotypes between healthy human individuals. Data came from immunoSEQ multiplex PCR; TCRdb stores just in-frame clones and leaves some out. The table shows about 1.5 million clones, with approximately 98% occurring only once. Sequenced input: naive CD4+ T cells sorted from blood. Documented subset: CD45RA+ positively selected. These receptors were collected from a man aged 30 to 45 in good health.

V gene TRBV10-2 combines with J gene TRBJ2-2, with TRBD2 matching over 7 bases. J was trimmed by 13 bases and V by 4 bases; bases with no gene match: 6. The germline CDR1 and CDR2 sequences are WSHSY and SAAADI. This CDR3 spans 12 amino acids. The CDR3 protein is CASSAAGVGLFF. The DNA of the CDR3 is TGCGCCAGCAGTGCTGCGGGGGTTGGGCTGTTTTTT.

The chain has TRBV25-1 and TRBJ2-3; a weak D match, TRBD2 (6 bases). CDR3 length: 16 residues. V lost 2 bases to trimming and J lost 6 bases, with 18 bases between them. Germline V gene lookup returns CDR1 MGHDK and CDR2 SYGVNS. CDR3 sequence: CASSESGRGSSDTQYF. CDR3 DNA sequence: TGTGCCAGCAGTGAAAGCGGGCGGGGCAGCTCCGATACGCAGTATTTT.

V is TRBV18 and J is TRBJ2-1; 13 bases align to TRBD2. CDR1 is KGHSH and CDR2 is LQKENI in the germline V gene. V gave up 3 bases and J gave up 12 bases; unmatched junction bases: 8. CDR3 length equals 15 residues. CDR3 nucleotide sequence: TGTGCCAGCTCACCGGGACTAGCGGGGAAGAGGGGGCAGTTCTTC. It yields the protein CASSPGLAGKRGQFF. The variable domain in full, with the rest retrieved from reference TRBV18 and TRBJ2-1, is NAGVMQNPRHLVRRRGQEARLRCSPMKGHSHVYWYRQLPEEGLKFMVYLQKENIIDESGMPKERFSAEFPKEGPSILRIQQVVRGDSAAYFCASSPGLAGKRGQFFGPGTRLTVL.

The chain employs TRBV7-3 and TRBJ2-1, with 15 bases matching TRBD2. V lost 5 bases and J lost 4; bases outside the gene matches: 9. The CDR3 sequence is 18 residues long. Germline CDR1 SGHTA, CDR2 FQGTGA. CDR3 DNA sequence: TGTGCCAGCAGCACGAAACTCGGACTAGCGGGAGGGTACAATGAGCAGTTCTTC. Protein product: CASSTKLGLAGGYNEQFF.

The V and J genes are TRBV29-1 and TRBJ2-7; a possible D gene is TRBD2 (5 bases). CDR1 SQVTM and CDR2 ANQGSEA come from the germline V gene. This CDR3 comprises 12 residues. V was cut by 5 bases and J by 3 bases, with 11 bases left in between. The CDR3 loop is CSVSGNYYEQYF. The CDR3 DNA sequence: TGCAGCGTTTCCGGGAACTACTACGAGCAGTACTTC.

The chain recombines TRBV7-9 with TRBJ2-5; D not resolved. The CDR3 loop spans 19 amino acids. CDR1 and CDR2 from the germline V gene are SEHNR and FQNEAQ (reference sequence). V was cut by 1 base and J by 1 base, with 22 bases left in between. Written as DNA, the CDR3 is TGTGCCAGCAGCTTAGTAGGGTCGGCGGAACAGAAACTCCAAGAGACCCAGTACTTC. This translates into CASSLVGSAEQKLQETQYF.

The rearrangement uses TRBV28 and TRBJ2-3, with D perhaps TRBD1 (6 bases). Trimming cost V 5 bases and J 2 bases, with 14 bases left between them. Germline V gene lookup returns CDR1 MDHEN and CDR2 SYDVKM. The CDR3 is 15 residues long. CDR3 coding DNA: TGTGCCAGCAGTCCATACAGGGATTTCACAGATACGCAGTATTTT. Amino acid sequence: CASSPYRDFTDTQYF.

This sequence joins TRBV6-1 and TRBJ1-4; tentatively, D is TRBD1 (6 bases). This CDR3 has 15 amino acids. The V gene lost 4 bases and the J gene lost 7 bases, with 16 bases spanning the gap. CDR1 and CDR2 (germline): MNHNS, SASEGT. The CDR3 spells CASSGGGGELEKLFF. CDR3 sequence (DNA): TGTGCCAGCAGTGGTGGAGGGGGTGAGCTTGAAAAACTGTTTTTT.

The chain couples TRBV13 to TRBJ2-7; TRBD1 might be the D (5 bases). The CDR3 is 13 amino acids. The ends were cut back, 2 bases at V and 5 bases at J, with 10 bases in the middle. The V gene's germline CDR1 is PRHDT and CDR2 FYEKMQ (reference sequence). CDR3 region: CASSLNEGDEQYF. The CDR3 DNA is TGTGCCAGCAGCTTAAACGAAGGGGACGAGCAGTACTTC.

V is TRBV2 and J is TRBJ1-3; no reliable D call. V lost 5 bases to trimming and J lost 0 bases, with 14 bases between them. CDR3 length equals 16 residues. In germline, CDR1 is SNHLY, CDR2 FYNNEI. This chain's CDR3 is CASSKETPPSGNTIYF. DNA for the CDR3: TGTGCCAGCAGTAAGGAAACCCCCCCCTCTGGAAACACCATATATTTT. Using reference TRBV2 and TRBJ1-3 for the parts outside the CDR3, the full variable domain is EPEVTQTPSHQVTQMGQEVILRCVPISNHLYFYWYRQILGQKVEFLVSFYNNEISEKSEIFDDQFSVERPDGSNFTLKIRSTKLEDSAMYFCASSKETPPSGNTIYFGEGSWLTVV.

This chain joins TRBV14 and TRBJ2-7, with 12 positions matching TRBD2. After removal of 4 bases from V and 3 bases from J, the junction contained 7 bases not matched to a gene. This CDR3 contains 16 residues. The germline gives CDR1 SGHDN, CDR2 FVKESK. The CDR3 DNA reads TGTGCCAGCAGCCGAGACAGACTAGCGGGAGACTACGAGCAGTACTTC. The encoded protein is CASSRDRLAGDYEQYF. Using reference TRBV14 and TRBJ2-7 for the parts outside the CDR3, the full variable domain is EAGVTQFPSHSVIEKGQTVTLRCDPISGHDNLYWYRRVMGKEIKFLLHFVKESKQDESGMPNNRFLAERTGGTYSTLKVQPAELEDSGVYFCASSRDRLAGDYEQYFGPGTRLTVT.

This chain uses TRBV6-6 with TRBJ2-7; 10 bases align to TRBD1. The V segment lost 2 bases and the J segment 5 bases; nucleotides outside the gene matches: 6. Germline V gene lookup returns CDR1 MNHNY and CDR2 SVGAGI (reference sequence). This CDR3 is 15 amino acids long. The chain's CDR3 is CASSYPPGQGHEQYF. In DNA form, the CDR3 reads TGTGCCAGCAGTTACCCCCCGGGACAGGGGCACGAGCAGTACTTC.

The chain carries TRBV10-2 and TRBJ1-1; D not resolved. This CDR3 has 14 residues. The V end lost 0 bases, the J end lost 0 bases, and 5 bases lay between the germline ends. Germline loops: CDR1 WSHSY, CDR2 SAAADI. CDR3 region: CASSESGVNTEAFF. CDR3 sequence (DNA): TGCGCCAGCAGTGAGTCTGGTGTGAACACTGAAGCTTTCTTT.

The chain is built from TRBV7-9 and TRBJ1-5; D might be TRBD1 (6 bases). V lost 1 base and J 3 bases, leaving 10 bases between the germline ends. The CDR3 is made up of 15 amino acids. Looked up from germline, CDR1 is SEHNR and CDR2 is FQNEAQ (reference sequence). The CDR3 DNA follows: TGTGCCAGCAGCTTAGGGGGGGCCTACAATCAGCCCCAGCATTTT. It encodes CASSLGGAYNQPQHF.

The V and J genes are TRBV10-1 and TRBJ2-1; 8 positions match TRBD2. The ends lost 4 bases at V and 8 bases at J; junction bases unmatched: 7. The germline CDR1 and CDR2 sequences are WNHNN and SYGVQD (reference sequence). The CDR3 extends over 14 amino acids. The CDR3 DNA is TGCGCCAGCAGTGCGGGAGGGCCGATGGATGAGCAGTTCTTC. Translating it yields CASSAGGPMDEQFF.

The rearrangement uses TRBV5-1 and TRBJ2-3, with D unclear. The CDR3 covers 16 residues. The V gene's germline CDR1 is SGHRS and CDR2 YFSETQ. The germline V and J ends were trimmed by 6 bases and 0 bases, with 17 bases remaining between them. The chain's CDR3 is CASTETLATSTDTQYF. The CDR3 DNA is TGCGCCAGCACAGAAACTCTCGCGACTAGCACAGATACGCAGTATTTT.

Details on this clone: The sample carries other DNA sequences with the same CDR3. The rearrangement uses TRBV6-4 and TRBJ2-3; tentative D call: TRBD2 (6 bases). V gave up 0 bases and J gave up 2 bases, with 9 bases separating them. CDR3 length: 15 residues. Germline CDR1 MRHNA, CDR2 SNTAGT. This chain's CDR3 is CASSDSGGPTDTQYF. The CDR3 DNA reads TGTGCCAGCAGTGACTCGGGGGGACCCACAGATACGCAGTATTTT.

The chain combines TRBV10-1 with TRBJ2-7; maybe TRBD2 (6 bases). The length of the CDR3 is 15 residues. Germline-derived CDR1 and CDR2 are WNHNN and SYGVQD (reference sequence). Trimming took 7 bases from V and 2 from J, leaving 18 bases between them. CDR3 in DNA: TGCGCCAGCACCCTCACTAGCTCGACCCCCTACGAGCAGTACTTC. Protein product: CASTLTSSTPYEQYF.

V usage is TRBV4-1 and J usage is TRBJ1-4; no firm D call. The ends were cut back, 5 bases at V and 8 bases at J, with 15 bases in the middle. Germline V CDR1 and CDR2: MGHRA, YSYEKL. The CDR3 consists of 14 residues. CDR3 amino acids: CASSYIAGWEKLFF. CDR3 sequence (DNA): TGCGCCAGCAGCTATATCGCGGGGTGGGAAAAACTGTTTTTT.

The gene calls are TRBV19 and TRBJ1-4; no firm D call. CDR1 and CDR2 from the germline V gene are LNHDA and SQIVND (reference sequence). V lost 4 bases, J lost 0 bases, and 9 bases lay in between. This CDR3 has 15 amino acids. CDR3 in DNA: TGTGCCAGTAGTAGCAGACTTCCAACTAATGAAAAACTGTTTTTT. As protein: CASSSRLPTNEKLFF. Full variable domain (missing parts from reference TRBV19 and TRBJ1-4): DGGITQSPKYLFRKEGQNVTLSCEQNLNHDAMYWYRQDPGQGLRLIYYSQIVNDFQKGDIAEGYSVSREKKESFPLTVTSAQKNPTAFYLCASSSRLPTNEKLFFGSGTQLSVL.